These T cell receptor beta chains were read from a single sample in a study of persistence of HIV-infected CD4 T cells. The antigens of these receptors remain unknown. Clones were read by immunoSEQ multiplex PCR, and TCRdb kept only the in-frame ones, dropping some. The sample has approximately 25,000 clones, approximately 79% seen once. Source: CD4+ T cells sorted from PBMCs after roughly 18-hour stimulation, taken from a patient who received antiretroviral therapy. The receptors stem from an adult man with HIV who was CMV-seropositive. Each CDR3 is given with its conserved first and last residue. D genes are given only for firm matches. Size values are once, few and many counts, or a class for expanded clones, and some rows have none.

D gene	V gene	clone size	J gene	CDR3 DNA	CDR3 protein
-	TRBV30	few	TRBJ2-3	TGTGCCTGGAGTGAAGATGGCACAGATACGCAGTATTTT	CAWSEDGTDTQYF
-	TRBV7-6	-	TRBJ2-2	TGTGCCAGCAGCCCAGGGTTGAAGGGGGAGCTGTTTTTT	CASSPGLKGELFF
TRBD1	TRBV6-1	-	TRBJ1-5	TGTGCCAGCAGTGAAGGGGACAGGGGCCCAACCGGCAATCAGCCCCAGCATTTT	CASSEGDRGPTGNQPQHF
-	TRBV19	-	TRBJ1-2	TGTGCCAGTAGTATAGCAGGAGAACCCTATGGCTACACCTTC	CASSIAGEPYGYTF
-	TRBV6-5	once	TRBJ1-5	TGTGCCAGCACGGTTTTCGACGGGGGTCAGCCCCAGCATTTT	CASTVFDGGQPQHF
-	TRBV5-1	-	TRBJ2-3	TGCGCCAGCAGCTTGAGCGGACGAGCAGATACGCAGTATTTT	CASSLSGRADTQYF
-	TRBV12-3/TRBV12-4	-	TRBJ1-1	TGTGCCAGCAGCACAACAGGGAACACTGAAGCTTTCTTT	CASSTTGNTEAFF
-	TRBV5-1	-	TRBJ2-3	TGCGCCAGCAGACCCTGGCGGGACGGCACAGATACGCAGTATTTT	CASRPWRDGTDTQYF
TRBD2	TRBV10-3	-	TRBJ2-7	TGTGCCATCAGTGCGACTAGCGCTTCTGCCTACGAGCAGTACTTC	CAISATSASAYEQYF
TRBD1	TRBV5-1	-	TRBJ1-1	TGCGCCAGCAGGCCGGGACAGGGCCAAATGAACACTGAAGCTTTCTTT	CASRPGQGQMNTEAFF
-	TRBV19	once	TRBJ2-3	TGTGCCAGTAGTATAGAAGGTGGCAAGAGAGATACGCAGTATTTT	CASSIEGGKRDTQYF
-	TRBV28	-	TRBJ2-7	TGTGCCAGCAGTGTCGCCGGCAGCTCCTACGAGCAGTACTTC	CASSVAGSSYEQYF
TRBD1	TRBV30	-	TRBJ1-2	TGTGCCTGGAGTACCCGACAGGGGGCGGGTGGCTACACCTTC	CAWSTRQGAGGYTF
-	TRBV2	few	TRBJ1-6	TGTGCCAGCAGGCCGGGTTTCGCAATAAATTCACCCCTCCACTTT	CASRPGFAINSPLHF
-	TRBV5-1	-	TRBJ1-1	TGCGCCAGCAGCTTGGGGCGACTAGGTCTTGGGACTGAAGCTTTCTTT	CASSLGRLGLGTEAFF
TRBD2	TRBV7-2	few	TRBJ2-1	TGTGCCAGCAGCGGTTCTGCGGGGGGCCGCAATGAGCAGTTCTTC	CASSGSAGGRNEQFF
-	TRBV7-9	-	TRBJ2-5	TGTGCCAGCAGCTCAGGTTTAGGGGGGACTTCTCTGGAGACCCAGTACTTC	CASSSGLGGTSLETQYF
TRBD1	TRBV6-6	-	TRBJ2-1	TGTGCCAGCAGTTACTCGACGAGGACAGGGGGTGAGCAGTTCTTC	CASSYSTRTGGEQFF
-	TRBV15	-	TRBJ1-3	TGTGCCACCAGCAGAGAACCAATGTCTGGAAACACCATATATTTT	CATSREPMSGNTIYF
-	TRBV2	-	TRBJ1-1	TGTGCCAGCAGTGGGGGGGGACTGAACACTGAAGCTTTCTTT	CASSGGGLNTEAFF
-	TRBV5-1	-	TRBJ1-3	TGCGCCAGCAGCTTGGAAGGGGATACCATATATTTT	CASSLEGDTIYF
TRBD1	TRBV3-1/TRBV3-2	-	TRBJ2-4	TGTGCCAGCAGCCAACCGCCGGGGACAGGGGTAAACATTCAGTACTTC	CASSQPPGTGVNIQYF
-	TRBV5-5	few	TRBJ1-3	TGTGCCAGCAGCATAAACCCCTCTGGAAACACCATATATTTT	CASSINPSGNTIYF
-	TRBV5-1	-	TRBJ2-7	TGCGCCAGCAGCTTGAGAGAGACCCTTTACGAGCAGTACTTC	CASSLRETLYEQYF
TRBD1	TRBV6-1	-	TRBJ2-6	TGTGCCAGCAGTGAAGGGGACAGGGTTTGGTCTGGGGCCAACGTCCTGACTTTC	CASSEGDRVWSGANVLTF
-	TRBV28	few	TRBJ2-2	TGTGCCAGCAGTTTATACAGAAACACCGGGGAGCTGTTTTTT	CASSLYRNTGELFF
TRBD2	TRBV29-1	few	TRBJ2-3	TGCAGCGTTGACGGGCGGGGGGGCCTGACGAGCACAGATACGCAGTATTTT	CSVDGRGGLTSTDTQYF
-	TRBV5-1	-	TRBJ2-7	TGCGCCAGCAGCTTCCTCGTTCCCCCCAGGGAGAGCTCCTACGAGCAGTACTTC	CASSFLVPPRESSYEQYF
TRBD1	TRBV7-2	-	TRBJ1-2	TGTGCCAGCAGCTTAATCCAGGGGGCTAACTATGGCTACACCTTC	CASSLIQGANYGYTF
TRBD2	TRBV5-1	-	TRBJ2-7	TGCGCCAGCAGCTTTAGCGGGGGGAGCTCCTACGAGCAGTACTTC	CASSFSGGSSYEQYF
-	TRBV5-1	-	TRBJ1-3	TGCGCCAGCAGCCCGTCGCTGGCTCCCTCTGGAAACACCATATATTTT	CASSPSLAPSGNTIYF
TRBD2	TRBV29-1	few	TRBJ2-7	TGCAGCGCCTCCAGCGGGGCCTCCTACGAGCAGTACTTC	CSASSGASYEQYF
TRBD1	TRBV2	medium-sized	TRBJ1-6	TGTGCCAGCTGCCGGGACAGAGATAATTCACCCCTCCACTTT	CASCRDRDNSPLHF
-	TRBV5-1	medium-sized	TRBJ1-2	TGCGCCAGCAGCCCAGGTGGCGGGGGCTATGGCTACACCTTC	CASSPGGGGYGYTF
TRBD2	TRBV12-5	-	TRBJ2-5	TGTGCTAGTGGTAGGACTAGCGGGGGGGACGAGACCCAGTACTTC	CASGRTSGGDETQYF
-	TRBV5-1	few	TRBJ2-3	TGCGCCAACAAACTAGATCCCGGCACAGATACGCAGTATTTT	CANKLDPGTDTQYF
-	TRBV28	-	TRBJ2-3	TGTGCCAGCAGACTGACCGGGGTAACAGATACGCAGTATTTT	CASRLTGVTDTQYF
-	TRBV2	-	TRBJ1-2	TGTGCCAGCAGTCCCCAGGGCTCCGCTGGGTATGGCTACACCTTC	CASSPQGSAGYGYTF
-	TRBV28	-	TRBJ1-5	TGTGCCAGCAACCAGTGGGACCAGCCCCAGCATTTT	CASNQWDQPQHF
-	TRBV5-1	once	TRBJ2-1	TGCGCCAGCAGCCCGGGAGAGGGGGTCTACAATGAGCAGTTCTTC	CASSPGEGVYNEQFF
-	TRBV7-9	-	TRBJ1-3	TGTGCCAGCAGCTCGGCCCCAGGGGACTCTGGAAACACCATATATTTT	CASSSAPGDSGNTIYF
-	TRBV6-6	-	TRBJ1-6	TGTGCCAGCAGTTCCCCCGCAGTGACGGATTCACCCCTCCACTTT	CASSSPAVTDSPLHF
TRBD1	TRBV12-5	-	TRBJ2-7	TGTGCTAGTGGTTCCGGGACAGGGAAATACGAGCAGTACTTC	CASGSGTGKYEQYF
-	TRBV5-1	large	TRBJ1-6	TGCGCCAGCAGCTTGGGCGATACTAATTCACCCCTCCACTTT	CASSLGDTNSPLHF
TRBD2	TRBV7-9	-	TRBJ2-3	TGTGCCAGCAGCACCGGACTAGACACAGATACGCAGTATTTT	CASSTGLDTDTQYF
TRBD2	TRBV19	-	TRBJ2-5	TGTGCCAGTAGTAGTTTCGGGGAGGGGGAGACCCAGTACTTC	CASSSFGEGETQYF
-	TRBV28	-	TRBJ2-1	TGTGCCAGCATGACGCCAGGCAGATACAATGAGCAGTTCTTC	CASMTPGRYNEQFF
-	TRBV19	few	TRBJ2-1	TGTGCCAGTAGCCTTCGAACAGGGTCCTACAATGAGCAGTTCTTC	CASSLRTGSYNEQFF
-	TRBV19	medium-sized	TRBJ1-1	TGTGCCAGTAGCCTACAGGGTCGTATGAACACTGAAGCTTTCTTT	CASSLQGRMNTEAFF